A selection of T cell receptor beta chains follows, all from one sample in a study of Ad26.COV2.S vaccination and SARS-CoV-2 variants. TCRdb keeps only in-frame clones here, not all; method: immunoSEQ multiplex PCR. The sample lists approximately 410,000 clones, about 92% occurring once. The sequences come from peripheral blood, collected in a trial of Ad26.COV2.S vaccine versus placebo. These receptors all come from a person aged 18-65 years who received the Ad26.COV2.S COVID-19 vaccine or a placebo. Both conserved end residues are part of each CDR3. A D gene is named only where the DNA matches it firmly. Clone size is given for some rows only: seen once, a few or many times, or a class if the clone is expanded.

clone size: few
D gene: .
J gene: TRBJ1-1
V gene: TRBV27
CDR3 DNA: TGTGCCAGCAGTTTAGTTAGGGCGACTGAAGCTTTCTTT
CDR3 protein: CASSLVRATEAFF

clone size: .
D gene: .
J gene: TRBJ1-3
V gene: TRBV5-6
CDR3 DNA: TGTGCCAGCAGCTTGGAAGGCAGGGGTGTTCCCACCATATATTTT
CDR3 protein: CASSLEGRGVPTIYF

clone size: .
D gene: .
J gene: TRBJ1-4
V gene: TRBV7-2
CDR3 DNA: TGTGCCAGCAGCCCCCGATGGCAGAGATCTGAAAAACTGTTTTTT
CDR3 protein: CASSPRWQRSEKLFF

clone size: .
D gene: .
J gene: TRBJ2-1
V gene: TRBV7-2
CDR3 DNA: TGTGCCAGCAGCTTATATCCGGATGAGCAGTTCTTC
CDR3 protein: CASSLYPDEQFF

clone size: .
D gene: .
J gene: TRBJ2-7
V gene: TRBV27
CDR3 DNA: TGTGCCAGCAGTTTATTCGGGCAGGGACTCTACGAGCAGTACTTC
CDR3 protein: CASSLFGQGLYEQYF

clone size: .
D gene: .
J gene: TRBJ1-5
V gene: TRBV6-5
CDR3 DNA: TGTGCCAGCAAGGTGGCACCCGATCAGCCCCAGCATTTT
CDR3 protein: CASKVAPDQPQHF

clone size: .
D gene: .
J gene: TRBJ2-1
V gene: TRBV25-1
CDR3 DNA: TGTGCCAGCAGTGTTCCAGACAGTTGGACCTACAATGAGCAGTTCTTC
CDR3 protein: CASSVPDSWTYNEQFF

clone size: .
D gene: TRBD2
J gene: TRBJ2-4
V gene: TRBV6-2/TRBV6-3
CDR3 DNA: TGTGCCAGCAGTTACATAAGCGGGGTCTCCGGCAAAAACATTCAGTACTTC
CDR3 protein: CASSYISGVSGKNIQYF

clone size: .
D gene: TRBD1
J gene: TRBJ1-5
V gene: TRBV6-2/TRBV6-3
CDR3 DNA: TGTGCCAGCAGTACCCCCCATCGACAGGGGCCTAATCAGCCCCAGCATTTT
CDR3 protein: CASSTPHRQGPNQPQHF

clone size: .
D gene: .
J gene: TRBJ1-1
V gene: TRBV7-2
CDR3 DNA: TGTGCCAGCTTAGACAGGAGGGCCACACGGAACACTGAAGCTTTCTTT
CDR3 protein: CASLDRRATRNTEAFF

clone size: .
D gene: .
J gene: TRBJ2-5
V gene: TRBV19
CDR3 DNA: TGTGCCAGTAGTATAGGCGGAGAGACCCAGTACTTC
CDR3 protein: CASSIGGETQYF

clone size: .
D gene: .
J gene: TRBJ1-5
V gene: TRBV4-3
CDR3 DNA: TGCGCCAGCAGCCAAGATACTTACCGGAATCAGCCCCAGCATTTT
CDR3 protein: CASSQDTYRNQPQHF

clone size: .
D gene: .
J gene: TRBJ1-6
V gene: TRBV9
CDR3 DNA: TGTGCCAGCAGCGTAGGGCAGATAAATTCACCCCTCCACTTT
CDR3 protein: CASSVGQINSPLHF

clone size: .
D gene: TRBD1
J gene: TRBJ2-5
V gene: TRBV7-7
CDR3 DNA: TGTGCCAGCAGCTTAGCTGGACAGGGTACCGAGACCCAGTACTTC
CDR3 protein: CASSLAGQGTETQYF

clone size: .
D gene: .
J gene: TRBJ2-7
V gene: TRBV5-1
CDR3 DNA: TGCGCCAGCAGCTTGGATTTGGAGGGGGCTTTTAACTACGAGCAGTACTTC
CDR3 protein: CASSLDLEGAFNYEQYF

clone size: .
D gene: .
J gene: TRBJ1-3
V gene: TRBV18
CDR3 DNA: TGTGCCAGCTCACCTCCGGATCGATATGGAAACACCATATATTTT
CDR3 protein: CASSPPDRYGNTIYF

clone size: .
D gene: .
J gene: TRBJ1-6
V gene: TRBV7-2
CDR3 DNA: TGTGCCAGCAGCTTAGTCAGGGTGGGTTCACCCCTCCACTTT
CDR3 protein: CASSLVRVGSPLHF

clone size: .
D gene: .
J gene: TRBJ1-2
V gene: TRBV6-1
CDR3 DNA: TGTGCCAGCAGTGAAGCTCTAAGGACGGTCTATGGCTACACCTTC
CDR3 protein: CASSEALRTVYGYTF

clone size: .
D gene: TRBD2
J gene: TRBJ2-2
V gene: TRBV6-1
CDR3 DNA: TGTGCCAGCAGTGAAGACGAATGGACTAGCGGGGGACGGACCGGGGAGCTGTTTTTT
CDR3 protein: CASSEDEWTSGGRTGELFF

clone size: .
D gene: .
J gene: TRBJ2-1
V gene: TRBV2
CDR3 DNA: TGTGCCAGCAGTGAATGGGTGTGGAGACAGAGCTCCTACAATGAGCAGTTCTTC
CDR3 protein: CASSEWVWRQSSYNEQFF

clone size: .
D gene: .
J gene: TRBJ2-7
V gene: TRBV5-1
CDR3 DNA: TGCGCCAGCAGCTTGGGTATAGCCGATGCCAAGCAGTACTTC
CDR3 protein: CASSLGIADAKQYF

clone size: .
D gene: .
J gene: TRBJ1-6
V gene: TRBV7-9
CDR3 DNA: TGTGCCAGCAGCAAACAGGGAAATAGGAATTCACCCCTCCACTTT
CDR3 protein: CASSKQGNRNSPLHF

clone size: .
D gene: .
J gene: TRBJ1-1
V gene: TRBV27
CDR3 DNA: TGTGCCAGCAGTTGGGGGCCCAAGATGAACACTGAAGCTTTCTTT
CDR3 protein: CASSWGPKMNTEAFF

clone size: .
D gene: TRBD1
J gene: TRBJ1-2
V gene: TRBV27
CDR3 DNA: TGTGCCAGCAGGTCATACCGGGACAGGGGCGGCTATGGCTACACCTTC
CDR3 protein: CASRSYRDRGGYGYTF

clone size: .
D gene: .
J gene: TRBJ2-7
V gene: TRBV2
CDR3 DNA: TGTGCCAGCATAGGGGCACGGACCGCCTCCTACGAGCAGTACTTC
CDR3 protein: CASIGARTASYEQYF

clone size: .
D gene: .
J gene: TRBJ1-5
V gene: TRBV5-6
CDR3 DNA: TGTGCCAGCAGCTTTTCTGGGAATCAGCCCCAGCATTTT
CDR3 protein: CASSFSGNQPQHF

clone size: .
D gene: .
J gene: TRBJ2-7
V gene: TRBV4-1
CDR3 DNA: TGCGCCAGCAGCCAACACGCGGGGACAACCTACGAGCAGTACTTC
CDR3 protein: CASSQHAGTTYEQYF

clone size: .
D gene: .
J gene: TRBJ1-5
V gene: TRBV6-1
CDR3 DNA: TGTGCCAGCAGTGATTTCCCGGCCCAGCCCCAGCATTTT
CDR3 protein: CASSDFPAQPQHF

clone size: .
D gene: .
J gene: TRBJ1-1
V gene: TRBV6-5
CDR3 DNA: TGTGCCAGCAGTTACTCGGGCAGCACTGAAGCTTTCTTT
CDR3 protein: CASSYSGSTEAFF

clone size: .
D gene: .
J gene: TRBJ1-3
V gene: TRBV5-1
CDR3 DNA: TGCGCCAGCAGCTTGGAAGGGAATGCCAGAAACACCATATATTTT
CDR3 protein: CASSLEGNARNTIYF

clone size: .
D gene: .
J gene: TRBJ2-1
V gene: TRBV9
CDR3 DNA: TGTGCCAGCAGCGTGCAGCCTATGGGCTCCTACAATGAGCAGTTCTTC
CDR3 protein: CASSVQPMGSYNEQFF

clone size: .
D gene: .
J gene: TRBJ1-1
V gene: TRBV9
CDR3 DNA: TGTGCCAGCAGCGTAGAAAACCGGGAAGATGGACTGAACACTGAAGCTTTCTTT
CDR3 protein: CASSVENREDGLNTEAFF

clone size: .
D gene: TRBD2
J gene: TRBJ2-1
V gene: TRBV5-4
CDR3 DNA: TGTGCCAGCAGCTGGGGACTAGCGGGGGGAAGATACAATGAGCAGTTCTTC
CDR3 protein: CASSWGLAGGRYNEQFF

clone size: once
D gene: .
J gene: TRBJ1-2
V gene: TRBV15
CDR3 DNA: TGTGCCACCAGCAGAGGGACAGATGGCTACACCTTC
CDR3 protein: CATSRGTDGYTF

clone size: .
D gene: TRBD1
J gene: TRBJ2-3
V gene: TRBV11-2
CDR3 DNA: TGTGCCAGCAGCCCCCTCAGGGGGAAATCCCTCGATACGCAGTATTTT
CDR3 protein: CASSPLRGKSLDTQYF

clone size: .
D gene: TRBD1
J gene: TRBJ2-7
V gene: TRBV7-9
CDR3 DNA: TGTGCCAGCAGCTCGTCGACAGGGCTAACCTACGAGCAGTACTTC
CDR3 protein: CASSSSTGLTYEQYF

clone size: once
D gene: .
J gene: TRBJ2-2
V gene: TRBV3-1/TRBV3-2
CDR3 DNA: TGTGCCAGCAGCCATGCGGGACCCCGAGGCCCGTGTCCCGGGGAGCTGTTTTTT
CDR3 protein: CASSHAGPRGPCPGELFF

clone size: .
D gene: .
J gene: TRBJ2-1
V gene: TRBV7-9
CDR3 DNA: TGTGCCAGCAGCTTAGCTCGCTACAATGAGCAGTTCTTC
CDR3 protein: CASSLARYNEQFF

clone size: once
D gene: .
J gene: TRBJ1-2
V gene: TRBV29-1
CDR3 DNA: TGCAGCGCCACGGGGCGGGAGTATGGCTACACCTTC
CDR3 protein: CSATGREYGYTF

clone size: .
D gene: TRBD2
J gene: TRBJ2-2
V gene: TRBV13
CDR3 DNA: TGTGCCAGCAGCCCCGGGACTAGCGGGGGCGGGGAGCTGTTTTTT
CDR3 protein: CASSPGTSGGGELFF

clone size: .
D gene: .
J gene: TRBJ1-5
V gene: TRBV30
CDR3 DNA: TGTGCCTGGAGGCGAACAGGGAATAGCCAGCCCCAGCATTTT
CDR3 protein: CAWRRTGNSQPQHF

clone size: .
D gene: .
J gene: TRBJ1-2
V gene: TRBV6-2/TRBV6-3
CDR3 DNA: TGTGCCAGCAGTTTTCATCCGCGGACTAACTATGGCTACACCTTC
CDR3 protein: CASSFHPRTNYGYTF

clone size: .
D gene: TRBD2
J gene: TRBJ2-2
V gene: TRBV5-4
CDR3 DNA: TGTGCCAGCAGCTCTTCTAGCGGGGGGGCCGACGGGGAGCTGTTTTTT
CDR3 protein: CASSSSSGGADGELFF

clone size: once
D gene: TRBD2
J gene: TRBJ2-5
V gene: TRBV7-2
CDR3 DNA: TGTGCCAGCAGCCCCCGGGGAGGGGAGACCCAGTACTTC
CDR3 protein: CASSPRGGETQYF

clone size: few
D gene: .
J gene: TRBJ2-2
V gene: TRBV6-2/TRBV6-3
CDR3 DNA: TGTGCCAGCAGTTTTTTACAGGGCTACACCGGGGAGCTGTTTTTT
CDR3 protein: CASSFLQGYTGELFF

clone size: .
D gene: TRBD1
J gene: TRBJ2-4
V gene: TRBV23-1
CDR3 DNA: TGCGCCAGCAGCCGAAACAGGGGTTTTCAGTACTTC
CDR3 protein: CASSRNRGFQYF

clone size: .
D gene: .
J gene: TRBJ2-7
V gene: TRBV27
CDR3 DNA: TGTGCCAGCAGTTTCAGGGGAGACTCCTACGAGCAGTACTTC
CDR3 protein: CASSFRGDSYEQYF

clone size: .
D gene: .
J gene: TRBJ2-3
V gene: TRBV18
CDR3 DNA: TGTGCCAGCTCATCAAACCCTCCACAAATAATTAGCACAGATACGCAGTATTTT
CDR3 protein: CASSSNPPQIISTDTQYF

clone size: .
D gene: .
J gene: TRBJ2-3
V gene: TRBV25-1
CDR3 DNA: TGTGCCTGCTCTTGGCGGGGGGACAGAACGCAGTATTTT
CDR3 protein: CACSWRGDRTQYF

clone size: .
D gene: .
J gene: TRBJ2-7
V gene: TRBV5-6
CDR3 DNA: TGTGCCAGCAGCTTGGCGGCAGCTTACGAGCAGTACTTC
CDR3 protein: CASSLAAAYEQYF

clone size: .
D gene: TRBD1
J gene: TRBJ1-3
V gene: TRBV2
CDR3 DNA: TGTGCCAGCAGGGACAGGGTATCGGCGGGAAACACCATATATTTT
CDR3 protein: CASRDRVSAGNTIYF

clone size: .
D gene: .
J gene: TRBJ1-1
V gene: TRBV2
CDR3 DNA: TGTGCCAGCAGTGACGAGGGCTTTTGGACTGAAGCTTTCTTT
CDR3 protein: CASSDEGFWTEAFF

clone size: .
D gene: .
J gene: TRBJ2-3
V gene: TRBV19
CDR3 DNA: TGTGCCAGTAGCCTCGATACGGATACGCAGTATTTT
CDR3 protein: CASSLDTDTQYF

clone size: .
D gene: .
J gene: TRBJ2-5
V gene: TRBV3-1/TRBV3-2
CDR3 DNA: TGTGCCAGCAGCCAAACTGCTAGTAGTTTAAGTGGGACCCAGTACTTC
CDR3 protein: CASSQTASSLSGTQYF

clone size: .
D gene: .
J gene: TRBJ2-7
V gene: TRBV12-5
CDR3 DNA: TGTGCTAGTGGGCCGACGACAGGCTACTACGAGCAGTACTTC
CDR3 protein: CASGPTTGYYEQYF

clone size: .
D gene: TRBD2
J gene: TRBJ2-2
V gene: TRBV7-2
CDR3 DNA: TGTGCCAGCAGCCCACCTAGCGGGGGCTGGTCCGGGGAGCTGTTTTTT
CDR3 protein: CASSPPSGGWSGELFF

clone size: once
D gene: TRBD2
J gene: TRBJ2-3
V gene: TRBV7-9
CDR3 DNA: TGTGCCAGCAGCTTCCCCGCGACTAGCGGGAGTGCAGATACGCAGTATTTT
CDR3 protein: CASSFPATSGSADTQYF

clone size: .
D gene: .
J gene: TRBJ2-7
V gene: TRBV15
CDR3 DNA: TGTGCCACCAGCAGAGTGGACTACGAGCAGTACTTC
CDR3 protein: CATSRVDYEQYF

clone size: .
D gene: .
J gene: TRBJ1-1
V gene: TRBV6-5
CDR3 DNA: TGTGCCAGCAGTTACTCGAATTCCGGTCGCACTGAAGCTTTCTTT
CDR3 protein: CASSYSNSGRTEAFF

clone size: .
D gene: .
J gene: TRBJ2-7
V gene: TRBV6-5
CDR3 DNA: TGTGCCAGCAGGACCGGTTACTACGAGCAGTACTTC
CDR3 protein: CASRTGYYEQYF